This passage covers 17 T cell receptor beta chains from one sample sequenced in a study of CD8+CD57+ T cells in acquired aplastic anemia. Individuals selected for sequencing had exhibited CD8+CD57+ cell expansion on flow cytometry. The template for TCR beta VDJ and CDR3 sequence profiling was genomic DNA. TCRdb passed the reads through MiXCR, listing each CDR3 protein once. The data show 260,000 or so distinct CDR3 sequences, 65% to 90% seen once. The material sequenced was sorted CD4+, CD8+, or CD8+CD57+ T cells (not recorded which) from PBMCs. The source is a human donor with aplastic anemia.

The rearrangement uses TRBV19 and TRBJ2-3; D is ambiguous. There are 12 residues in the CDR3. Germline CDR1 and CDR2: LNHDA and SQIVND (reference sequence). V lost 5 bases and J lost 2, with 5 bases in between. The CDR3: CASSPDTDTQYF. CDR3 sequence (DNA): TGTGCCAGTAGTCCCGACACAGATACGCAGTATTTT.

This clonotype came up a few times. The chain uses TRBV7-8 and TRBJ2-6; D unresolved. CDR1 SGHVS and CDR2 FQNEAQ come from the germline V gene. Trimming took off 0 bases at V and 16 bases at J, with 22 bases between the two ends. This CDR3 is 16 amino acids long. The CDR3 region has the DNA TGTGCCAGCAGCTTAGCGGGTAGCTCCGGTACCCAGTATCTGACTTTC. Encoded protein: CASSLAGSSGTQYLTF. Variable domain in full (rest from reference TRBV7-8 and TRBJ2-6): GAGVSQSPRYKVAKRGQDVALRCDPISGHVSLFWYQQALGQGPEFLTYFQNEAQLDKSGLPSDRFFAERPEGSVSTLKIQRTQQEDSAVYLCASSLAGSSGTQYLTFGAGSRLTVL.

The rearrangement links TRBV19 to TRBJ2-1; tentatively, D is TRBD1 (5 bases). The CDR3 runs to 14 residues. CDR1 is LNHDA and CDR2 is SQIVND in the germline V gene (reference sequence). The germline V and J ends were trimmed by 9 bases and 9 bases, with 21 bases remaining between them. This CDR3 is CASSFITWGTEQFF. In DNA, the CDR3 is TGTGCCAGCAGTTTCATTACCTGGGGCACTGAGCAGTTCTTC. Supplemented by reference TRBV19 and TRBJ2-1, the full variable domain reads DGGITQSPKYLFRKEGQNVTLSCEQNLNHDAMYWYRQDPGQGLRLIYYSQIVNDFQKGDIAEGYSVSREKKESFPLTVTSAQKNPTAFYLCASSFITWGTEQFFGPGTRLTVL.

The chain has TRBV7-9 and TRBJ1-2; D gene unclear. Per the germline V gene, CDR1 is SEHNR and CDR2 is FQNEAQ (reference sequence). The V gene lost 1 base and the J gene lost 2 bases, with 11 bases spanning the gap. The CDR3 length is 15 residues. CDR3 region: CASSLGDTGNYGYTF. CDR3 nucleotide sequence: TGTGCCAGCAGCTTAGGCGACACGGGAAACTATGGCTACACCTTC.

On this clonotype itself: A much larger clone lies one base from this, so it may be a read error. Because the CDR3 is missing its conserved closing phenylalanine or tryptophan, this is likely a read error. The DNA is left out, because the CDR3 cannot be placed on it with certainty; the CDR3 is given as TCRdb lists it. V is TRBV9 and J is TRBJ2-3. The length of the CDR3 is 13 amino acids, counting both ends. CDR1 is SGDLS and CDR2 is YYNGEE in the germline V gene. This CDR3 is CASSDGADTQYFV.

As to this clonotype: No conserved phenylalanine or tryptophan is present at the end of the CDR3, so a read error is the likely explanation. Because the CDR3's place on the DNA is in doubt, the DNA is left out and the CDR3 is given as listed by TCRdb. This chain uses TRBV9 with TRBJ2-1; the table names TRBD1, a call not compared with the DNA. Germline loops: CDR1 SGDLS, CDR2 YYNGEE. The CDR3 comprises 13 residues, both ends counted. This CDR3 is CASSDGGVEVQRV.

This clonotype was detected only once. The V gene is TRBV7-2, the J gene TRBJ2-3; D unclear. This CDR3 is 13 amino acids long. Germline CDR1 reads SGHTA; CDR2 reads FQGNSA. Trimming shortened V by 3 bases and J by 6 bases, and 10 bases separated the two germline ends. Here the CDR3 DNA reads TGTGCCAGCAGCTTGAGCGTGGTTGATACGCAGTATTTT. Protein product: CASSLSVVDTQYF.

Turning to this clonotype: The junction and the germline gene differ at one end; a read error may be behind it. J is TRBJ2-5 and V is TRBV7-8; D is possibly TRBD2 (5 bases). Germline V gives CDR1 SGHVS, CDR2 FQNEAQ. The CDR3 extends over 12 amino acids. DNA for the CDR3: TGTGCCAGCAGCTTAGTGGGAGAGACCCAGAAGTTC. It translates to CASSLVGETQKF.

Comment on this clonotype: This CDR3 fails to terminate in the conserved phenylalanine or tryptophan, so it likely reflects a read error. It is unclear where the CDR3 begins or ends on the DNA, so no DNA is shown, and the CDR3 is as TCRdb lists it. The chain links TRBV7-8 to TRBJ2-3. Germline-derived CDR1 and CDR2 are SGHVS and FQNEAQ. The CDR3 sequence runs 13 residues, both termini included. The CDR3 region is CASGFQGTDTPHS.

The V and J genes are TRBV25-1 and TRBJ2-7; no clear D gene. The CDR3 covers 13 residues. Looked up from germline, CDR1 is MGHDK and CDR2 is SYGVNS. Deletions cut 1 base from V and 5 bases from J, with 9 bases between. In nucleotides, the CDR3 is TGTGCCAGCAGTGAATTGGGATCGGACGAGCAGTACTTC. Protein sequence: CASSELGSDEQYF.

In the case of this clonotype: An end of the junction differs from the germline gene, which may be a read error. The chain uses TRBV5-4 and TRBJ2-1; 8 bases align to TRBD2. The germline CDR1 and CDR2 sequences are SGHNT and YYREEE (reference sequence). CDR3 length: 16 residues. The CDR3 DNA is TGTGCCAGCAGCTATACTAGCGGAAACGGTCAGGATGAGCAGCTCTTC. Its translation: CASSYTSGNGQDEQLF. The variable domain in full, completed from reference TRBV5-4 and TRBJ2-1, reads ETGVTQSPTHLIKTRGQQVTLRCSSQSGHNTVSWYQQALGQGPQFIFQYYREEENGRGNFPPRFSGLQFPNYSSELNVNALELDDSALYLCASSYTSGNGQDEQLFGPGTRLTVL.

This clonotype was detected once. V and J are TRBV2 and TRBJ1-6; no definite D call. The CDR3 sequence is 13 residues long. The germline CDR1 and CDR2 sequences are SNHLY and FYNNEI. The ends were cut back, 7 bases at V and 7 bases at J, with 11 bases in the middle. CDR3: CASTAEKNSPLHF. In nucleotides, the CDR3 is TGTGCCAGCACGGCAGAGAAGAATTCACCCCTCCACTTT.

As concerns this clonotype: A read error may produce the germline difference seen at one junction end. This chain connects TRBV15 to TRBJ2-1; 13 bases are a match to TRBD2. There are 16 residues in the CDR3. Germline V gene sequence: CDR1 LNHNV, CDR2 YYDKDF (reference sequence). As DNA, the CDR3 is TGTGCCACCAGCGCTCTTCTCCCGGGACTAGCGGGAAGTCTGTCCTTC. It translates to CATSALLPGLAGSLSF.

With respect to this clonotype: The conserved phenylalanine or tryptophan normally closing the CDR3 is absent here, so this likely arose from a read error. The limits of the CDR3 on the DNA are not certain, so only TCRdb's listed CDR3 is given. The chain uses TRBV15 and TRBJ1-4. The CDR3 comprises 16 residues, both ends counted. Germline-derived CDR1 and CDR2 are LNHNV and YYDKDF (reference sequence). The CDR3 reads CATSRGSEQETQYFGS.

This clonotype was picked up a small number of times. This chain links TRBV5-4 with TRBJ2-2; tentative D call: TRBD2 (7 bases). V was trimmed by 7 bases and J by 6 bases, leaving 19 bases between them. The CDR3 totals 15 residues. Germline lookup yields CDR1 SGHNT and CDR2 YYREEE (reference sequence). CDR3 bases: TGTGCCAGCGGCCAGGGGAGGGGGGCACCCGGGGAGCTGTTTTTT. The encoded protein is CASGQGRGAPGELFF.

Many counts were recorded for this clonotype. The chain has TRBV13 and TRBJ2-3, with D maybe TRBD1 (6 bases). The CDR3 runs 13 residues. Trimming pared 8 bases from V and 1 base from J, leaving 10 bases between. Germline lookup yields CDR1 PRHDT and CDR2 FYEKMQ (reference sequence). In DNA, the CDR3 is TGTGCCAGCGGCTCAGGGGGCACAGATACGCAGTATTTT. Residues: CASGSGGTDTQYF.

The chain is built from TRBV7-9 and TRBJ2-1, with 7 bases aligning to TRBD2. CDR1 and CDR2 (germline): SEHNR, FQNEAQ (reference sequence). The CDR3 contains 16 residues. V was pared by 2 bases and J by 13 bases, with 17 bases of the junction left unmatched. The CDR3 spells CASSLPGGRGTEYQFF. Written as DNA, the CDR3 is TGTGCCAGCAGCTTACCGGGAGGTCGCGGGACGGAGTATCAGTTCTTC.